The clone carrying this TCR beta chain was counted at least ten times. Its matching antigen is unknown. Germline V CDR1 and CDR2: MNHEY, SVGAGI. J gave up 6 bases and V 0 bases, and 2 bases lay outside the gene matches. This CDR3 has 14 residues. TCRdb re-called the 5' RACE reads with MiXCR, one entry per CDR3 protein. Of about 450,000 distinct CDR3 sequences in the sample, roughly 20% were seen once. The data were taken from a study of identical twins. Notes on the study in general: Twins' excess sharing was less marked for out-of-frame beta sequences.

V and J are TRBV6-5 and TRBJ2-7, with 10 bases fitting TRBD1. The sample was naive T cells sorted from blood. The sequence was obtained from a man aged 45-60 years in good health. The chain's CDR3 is CASSYSGTGVEQYF. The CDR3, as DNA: TGTGCCAGCAGTTACTCCGGGACAGGGGTCGAGCAGTACTTC.